The 10 T cell receptor beta chains listed next were all sequenced from one sample in a study of PD-L1 blockade in urothelial cancer. The table came from immunoSEQ multiplex PCR; TCRdb's copy has only in-frame clones and leaves some out. Here the sample spans about 120,000 clones, about 84% being singletons. Time point: peripheral blood 6 weeks after treatment start. The sequencing used PBMCs, collected around atezolizumab (anti-PD-L1) treatment. The receptors originated from a man in his fifties or sixties with urothelial cancer.

This sequence joins TRBV6-1 and TRBJ2-7; unclear D gene. The germline V gene encodes CDR1 MNHNS and CDR2 SASEGT. Trimming stripped 2 bases from V and 0 bases from J, with 8 bases between. The CDR3 contains 14 residues. The CDR3 sequence: CASSEPVSSYEQYF. The CDR3 DNA sequence: TGTGCCAGCAGTGAACCAGTGTCCTCCTACGAGCAGTACTTC.

The V and J genes are TRBV5-1 and TRBJ2-1; D is undetermined. This CDR3 region has 12 residues. Germline-derived CDR1 and CDR2 are SGHRS and YFSETQ. Trimming removed 2 bases from V and 7 bases from J, with 7 bases in between. The CDR3 DNA follows: TGCGCCAGCAGCTTCTACTCGAATGAGCAGTTCTTC. Protein: CASSFYSNEQFF.

The chain uses TRBV30 and TRBJ2-5; a possible D gene is TRBD1 (5 bases). The germline V gene encodes CDR1 GTSNPN and CDR2 SVGIG (reference sequence). The CDR3 contains 14 residues. V was trimmed by 0 bases and J by 0 bases, leaving 8 bases between them. The CDR3 region has the DNA TGTGCCTGGAGTGTGGGGCAGTACCAAGAGACCCAGTACTTC. It encodes CAWSVGQYQETQYF.

This sequence joins TRBV25-1 and TRBJ1-5; 7 bases map to TRBD1. Germline CDR1 reads MGHDK; CDR2 reads SYGVNS. Trimming at V came to 5 bases and at J to 3 bases, leaving 4 bases not matched to a gene. This CDR3 spans 14 amino acids. The CDR3 DNA is TGTGCCAGCAGTTTGACAGGGATCAATCAGCCCCAGCATTTT. Translating it yields CASSLTGINQPQHF.

Points on this clone: This sample includes further DNA sequences coding for the same CDR3. The V gene is TRBV27, the J gene TRBJ1-2; TRBD1 aligns across 8 bases. Germline CDR1 reads MNHEY; CDR2 reads SMNVEV (reference sequence). The V and J ends lost 6 bases and 8 bases, in that order; junction bases with no gene match: 11. The CDR3 contains 14 residues. The CDR3 spells CASSLSGGRGGYTF. Here the CDR3 DNA reads TGTGCCAGCAGCCTATCAGGGGGCCGGGGGGGCTACACCTTC.

V gene TRBV28 combines with J gene TRBJ2-2; 7 bases agree with TRBD2. This CDR3 is built from 18 residues. CDR1 MDHEN and CDR2 SYDVKM come from the germline V gene. V lost 2 bases to trimming and J lost 4 bases; unmatched junction nucleotides: 13. The CDR3 here is CASSLPPPAGMSTGELFF. As DNA, the CDR3 is TGTGCCAGCAGTTTACCCCCCCCAGCGGGAATGAGCACCGGGGAGCTGTTTTTT.

This sequence joins TRBV15 and TRBJ2-3, with 10 bases that match TRBD2. V lost 9 bases and J lost 0; bases outside the gene matches: 6. Germline CDR1 reads LNHNV; CDR2 reads YYDKDF (reference sequence). The CDR3 loop spans 15 amino acids. The CDR3 sequence: CATRLAGPSTDTQYF. Here the CDR3 DNA reads TGTGCCACTCGACTAGCGGGCCCTAGCACAGATACGCAGTATTTT.

The chain links TRBV14 to TRBJ1-1; a possible D gene is TRBD1 (6 bases). Per the germline V gene, CDR1 is SGHDN and CDR2 is FVKESK. Trimming left V 0 bases short and J 3 bases short, with 17 bases between. This CDR3 has 17 residues. CDR3 sequence reads: CASSQDHTQGLYTEAFF. The CDR3 nucleotides read TGTGCCAGCAGCCAAGACCACACACAGGGCCTGTACACTGAAGCTTTCTTT.

V gene TRBV18 combines with J gene TRBJ1-6; D may be TRBD1 (6 bases). The germline V and J ends were trimmed by 2 bases and 10 bases, with 21 bases remaining between them. Per the germline V gene, CDR1 is KGHSH and CDR2 is LQKENI. The CDR3 length is 17 residues. The CDR3 loop is CASSPVAGQGRESPLHF. The CDR3 DNA reads as TGTGCCAGCTCACCAGTGGCGGGACAAGGGAGGGAATCACCCCTCCACTTT.

This clone occurred once. The chain has TRBV6-1 and TRBJ1-3; 7 bases align to TRBD1. V dropped 5 bases and J dropped 8; count of bases not matched to a gene: 3. In germline, CDR1 is MNHNS, CDR2 SASEGT. The CDR3 loop spans 12 amino acids. The CDR3 DNA is TGTGCCAGCAGTTCCAGGGGGGACACCATATATTTT. The encoded protein is CASSSRGDTIYF.